Following are 15 T cell receptor beta chains from one sample sequenced in a study of OX40 agonist ivuxolimab in advanced cancers. Clones were sequenced by immunoSEQ multiplex PCR, and TCRdb holds only the in-frame ones, with some missing. There are some 28,000 clones in the sample; approximately 83% occur only once, and 25% to 30% lies in the top ten. The source was CD4+ or CD8+ T cells sorted from blood, collected in a trial of the OX40 agonist ivuxolimab. The receptors were gathered from an adult with an advanced solid tumor such as melanoma, head and neck, liver or kidney cancer.

The chain employs TRBV11-2 and TRBJ2-7; weak D call: TRBD1 (5 bases). CDR1 is SGHAT and CDR2 is FQNNGV in the germline V gene. V lost 3 bases and J lost 3, with 9 bases in between. The CDR3 runs 13 residues. The CDR3 sequence is CASSFSRDYEQYF. CDR3 nucleotides: TGTGCCAGCAGCTTTAGCAGGGACTACGAGCAGTACTTC.

This rearrangement joins TRBV5-4 to TRBJ2-7; TRBD1 matches 7 bases. Germline loops: CDR1 SGHNT, CDR2 YYREEE (reference sequence). The CDR3 has 13 amino acids. V lost 2 bases to trimming and J lost 5 bases; unmatched junction nucleotides: 4. The CDR3 nucleotides are TGTGCCAGCAGCTTAGAGACAGGGAACGAGCAGTACTTC. Encoded protein: CASSLETGNEQYF.

The rearrangement links TRBV5-8 to TRBJ1-6; D ambiguous. The CDR3 contains 14 residues. The V gene lost 2 bases and the J gene lost 5 bases, with 8 bases spanning the gap. Germline-derived CDR1 and CDR2 are SGHTS and YDEGEE. CDR3 in amino acids: CASSLGSDNSPLHF. The CDR3 DNA is TGTGCCAGCAGCTTAGGGTCCGATAATTCACCCCTCCACTTT.

This clone was detected a few times. J is TRBJ2-7 and V is TRBV5-4, with D perhaps assigned TRBD1 or TRBD2 (5 bases each). The CDR3 sequence is 14 residues long. Looked up from germline, CDR1 is SGHNT and CDR2 is YYREEE (reference sequence). V shed 2 bases and J shed 2 bases, with 11 bases lying between them. CDR3 residues: CASSFRGSPYEQYF. DNA of the CDR3: TGTGCCAGCAGCTTTCGGGGCAGTCCCTACGAGCAGTACTTC.

V usage is TRBV6-5 and J usage is TRBJ1-1; no definite D call. Looked up from germline, CDR1 is MNHEY and CDR2 is SVGAGI. V was pared by 1 base and J by 4 bases, with 10 bases between. This CDR3 spans 14 amino acids. This chain's CDR3 is CASSYWGGGTEAFF. CDR3 coding DNA: TGTGCCAGCAGTTACTGGGGAGGTGGCACTGAAGCTTTCTTT.

J is TRBJ2-7 and V is TRBV7-9; 8 positions match TRBD2. CDR3 length: 15 residues. V was pared by 4 bases and J by 5 bases, with 10 bases of the junction left unmatched. Per the germline V gene, CDR1 is SEHNR and CDR2 is FQNEAQ (reference sequence). As DNA, the CDR3 is TGTGCCAGCAGCTCCCCCGGGAGGGGACCTAACGAGCAGTACTTC. Residues: CASSSPGRGPNEQYF.

This clone has a single count. V is TRBV14 and J is TRBJ2-5, with D perhaps matching TRBD1 (6 bases). V lost 4 bases and J 0 bases, leaving 15 bases between the germline ends. Germline V gene lookup returns CDR1 SGHDN and CDR2 FVKESK. This CDR3 region has 16 residues. The CDR3 loop is CASSRSQGTYQETQYF. In DNA, the CDR3 is TGTGCCAGCAGCCGATCACAGGGAACGTACCAAGAGACCCAGTACTTC.

This clone was found once. The J gene is TRBJ2-7, the V gene TRBV15, with D uncertain. V was trimmed by 9 bases and J by 2 bases, leaving 17 bases between them. The CDR3 extends over 14 amino acids. Germline CDR1 is LNHNV and CDR2 is YYDKDF (reference sequence). The CDR3 sequence: CATSSTPFTYEQYF. The CDR3 DNA follows: TGTGCCACTTCCTCGACCCCCTTTACCTACGAGCAGTACTTC.

The J gene is TRBJ2-7, the V gene TRBV6-1; D gene ambiguous. In germline, CDR1 is MNHNS, CDR2 SASEGT. The CDR3 is 15 amino acids. V was pared by 4 bases and J by 2 bases, with 15 bases between. The DNA for the CDR3 is TGTGCCAGCAGTGTTACTACCGATGACGCCTACGAGCAGTACTTC. This translates into CASSVTTDDAYEQYF.

The chain employs TRBV5-1 and TRBJ1-2; TRBD1 is a possible D gene (5 bases). The germline V and J ends were trimmed by 0 bases and 6 bases, with 9 bases remaining between them. Per the germline V gene, CDR1 is SGHRS and CDR2 is YFSETQ. The length of the CDR3 is 13 residues. The CDR3 DNA reads TGCGCCAGCAGCTTGGGAGGAGGGGATGGCTACACCTTC. It translates to CASSLGGGDGYTF.

The chain uses TRBV27 and TRBJ1-4, with D perhaps matching TRBD1 (5 bases). With 6 bases removed from V and 8 bases from J, the gap between germline ends came to 19 bases. Germline CDR1 and CDR2: MNHEY and SMNVEV (reference sequence). The CDR3 has 15 amino acids. For the CDR3, the DNA is TGTGCCAGCAGATTAAGTGGGGGGGATCGGGAAAAACTGTTTTTT. It codes for CASRLSGGDREKLFF.

V and J are TRBV5-1 and TRBJ2-7; D is possibly TRBD1 or TRBD2 (6 bases each). CDR3 size: 14 residues. Per germline, CDR1 SGHRS and CDR2 YFSETQ. V was clipped by 10 bases and J by 0 bases, with 17 bases between them. The CDR3 here is CALRGQGYSYEQYF. CDR3 sequence (DNA): TGCGCCCTTCGGGGGCAGGGGTACTCCTACGAGCAGTACTTC.

The chain has TRBV29-1 and TRBJ2-7; D remains unclear. The CDR3 has 13 amino acids. Germline assignment: CDR1 SQVTM and CDR2 ANQGSEA. The V end lost 3 bases, the J end lost 0 bases, and 9 bases lay between the germline ends. The CDR3 sequence is CSVEAGSSYEQYF. CDR3 nucleotides: TGCAGCGTTGAGGCTGGTAGCTCCTACGAGCAGTACTTC.

The chain uses TRBV28 and TRBJ1-2; D possibly corresponds to TRBD1 (5 bases). Germline CDR1 and CDR2: MDHEN and SYDVKM. Trimming removed 6 bases at V and 3 bases at J, with 14 bases between. The CDR3 totals 14 residues. CDR3 nucleotides: TGTGCCAGCAGCCTAAGTGGAGGGGACTATGGCTACACCTTC. Residues: CASSLSGGDYGYTF.

The chain uses TRBV9 and TRBJ1-2; D is undetermined. With 4 bases removed from V and 8 bases from J, the gap between germline ends came to 12 bases. CDR1 is SGDLS and CDR2 is YYNGEE in the germline V gene. The CDR3 is 12 residues long. The CDR3 region has the DNA TGTGCCAGCAGCTTGACCGACGGGGGCTACACCTTC. It is translated as CASSLTDGGYTF.